The entry that follows covers one TCR beta chain sequence. With random hexamers, about 0.5 to 1 ug RNA was reverse transcribed. TCRdb called the immunoSEQ multiplex PCR reads again in MiXCR, with one record for every CDR3 protein. This sample has approximately 190,000 distinct CDR3 sequences, with under 95% found just once. V was pared by 7 bases and J by 7 bases, with 20 bases between. This CDR3 is 14 amino acids long. Germline V gene sequence: CDR1 SGDLS, CDR2 YYNGEE. TCR beta sequencing covered blood CD8+ and CD4+ T cells. The authors negatively isolated CD8+ and CD4+ T cells and FACS-enriched TEMRA cells. This sample was included in a study of CD8 T cells in Susac syndrome.

The sequencing input was CD4+ T cells from PBMCs. This clonotype was sampled from a human donor in good health. The V call is TRBV9, the J call TRBJ1-2; D uncertain. The CDR3 coding sequence is TGTGCCAGCGACCGAGGAGAGCGAAGAGGTGGCTACACCTTC. This codes for CASDRGERRGGYTF.